Described below is a single T cell receptor beta chain sequence and its context. Sequencing was performed with immunoSEQ multiplex PCR; in TCRdb, only in-frame clones are kept and a portion is missing. This table has 12,000 or so clones, approximately 83% appearing once. This specimen belongs to a study of technical replicates of blood from a handful of donors. This clonotype was obtained from a human donor in good health. Sequencing was carried out using PBMCs.

CDR3 in DNA: TGTGCCAGCGCCCCTAGCGGCGGCTCCTACGAGCAGTACTTC. Its protein product is CASAPSGGSYEQYF. V is TRBV4-2 and J is TRBJ2-7, with 7 bases fitting TRBD2. Germline V gene sequence: CDR1 LGHNA, CDR2 YNFKEQ. The CDR3 extends over 14 amino acids. Trimming cost V 8 bases and J 0 bases; bases outside gene matches: 7.